This T cell receptor beta chain stems from a study of cytomegalovirus exposure and HLA in healthy donors. Study information: HLA-typed donors were the source of approximately 88 million unique TCRs, which an early data release held. Study-level results: DRB1 had the most TCR associations and HLA-C the fewest, a later analysis found, with rates varying by HLA locus.

The PCR made use of 60 Vbeta and 13 Jbeta primers. Assay: immunoSEQ multiplex PCR; the TCRdb copy retains only in-frame clones and omits some. Among about 99,000 clones listed, 70% to 80% were seen once. This clone is a singleton in its sample. Its antigen remains unidentified. V gave up 4 bases and J gave up 0 bases, with 10 bases separating them. There are 15 residues in the CDR3. CDR1 is MRHNA and CDR2 is SNTAGT in the germline V gene. The material sequenced was PBMCs. The sequence was obtained from a man aged 35 to 55 in good health and CMV-seronegative. The chain uses TRBV6-4 and TRBJ2-1; D not resolved. CDR3 DNA: TGTGCCAGCAGTGTACTACCCAGCTCCTACAATGAGCAGTTCTTC. Its translation: CASSVLPSSYNEQFF.